This T cell receptor beta chain was found in a study of beta chain features in type 1 diabetes. Study results and caveats: When Type 1 diabetes patients were examined, their TCRB CDR3s proved moderately but significantly shorter in all four CD4+ subsets.

The CDR3 has 13 amino acids. Germline V gene data show CDR1 as MGHRA and CDR2 as YSYEKL. V was pared by 0 bases and J by 7 bases, with 10 bases between. A word on this clone: Its specificity is unknown.

The sequenced template was cDNA made from the entire isolated RNA. TCRdb's table, derived via immunoSEQ multiplex PCR, lists solely in-frame clones and lacks some. Of roughly 730,000 clones listed, around an eighth are singletons. This sequence joins TRBV4-1 and TRBJ2-7; D not certain. The sample taken for sequencing was naive CD4+ T cells from blood. This receptor was obtained from a man aged 18-30 years with type 1 diabetes. CDR3 in amino acids: CASSQDARWEQYF. The CDR3 DNA follows: TGCGCCAGCAGCCAAGATGCTCGGTGGGAGCAGTACTTC.